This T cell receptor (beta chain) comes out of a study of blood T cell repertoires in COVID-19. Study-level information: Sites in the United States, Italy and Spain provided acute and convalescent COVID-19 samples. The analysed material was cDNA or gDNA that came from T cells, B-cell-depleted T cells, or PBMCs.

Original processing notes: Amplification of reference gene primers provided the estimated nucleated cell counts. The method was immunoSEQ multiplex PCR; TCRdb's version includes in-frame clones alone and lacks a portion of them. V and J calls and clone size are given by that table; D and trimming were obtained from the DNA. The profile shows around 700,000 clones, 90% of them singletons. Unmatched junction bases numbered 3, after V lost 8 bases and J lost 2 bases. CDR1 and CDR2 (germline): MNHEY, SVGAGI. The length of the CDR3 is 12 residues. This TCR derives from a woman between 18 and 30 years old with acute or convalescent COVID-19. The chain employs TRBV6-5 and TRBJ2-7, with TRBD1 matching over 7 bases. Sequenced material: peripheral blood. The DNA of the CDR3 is TGTGCCAGCCGGGACAGCACCTACGAGCAGTACTTC. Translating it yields CASRDSTYEQYF.